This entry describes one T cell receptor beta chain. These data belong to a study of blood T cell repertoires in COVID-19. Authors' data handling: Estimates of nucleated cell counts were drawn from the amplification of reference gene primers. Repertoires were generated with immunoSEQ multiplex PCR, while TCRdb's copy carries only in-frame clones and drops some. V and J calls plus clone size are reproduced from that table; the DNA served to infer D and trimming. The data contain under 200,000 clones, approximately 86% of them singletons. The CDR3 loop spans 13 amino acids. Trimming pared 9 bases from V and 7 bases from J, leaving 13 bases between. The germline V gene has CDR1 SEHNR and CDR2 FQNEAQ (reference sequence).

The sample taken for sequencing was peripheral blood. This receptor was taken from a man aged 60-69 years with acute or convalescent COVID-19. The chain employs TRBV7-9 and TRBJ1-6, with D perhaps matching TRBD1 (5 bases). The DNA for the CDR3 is TGTGCCAGTACGGGGGGGGACAATTCACCCCTCCACTTT. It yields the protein CASTGGDNSPLHF.